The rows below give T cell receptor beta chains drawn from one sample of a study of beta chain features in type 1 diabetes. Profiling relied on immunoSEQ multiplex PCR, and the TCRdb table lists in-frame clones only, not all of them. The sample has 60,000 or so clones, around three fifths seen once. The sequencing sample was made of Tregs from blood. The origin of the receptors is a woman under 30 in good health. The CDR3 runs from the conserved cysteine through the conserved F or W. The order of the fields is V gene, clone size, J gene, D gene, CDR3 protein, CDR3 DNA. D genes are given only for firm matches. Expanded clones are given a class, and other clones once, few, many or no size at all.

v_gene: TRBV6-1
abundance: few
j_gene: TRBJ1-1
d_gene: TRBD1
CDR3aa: CASTRTGLDTEAFF
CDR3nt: TGTGCCAGCACCCGGACAGGGCTGGACACTGAAGCTTTCTTT

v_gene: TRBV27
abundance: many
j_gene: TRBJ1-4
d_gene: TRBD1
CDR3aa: CASRPTGGARSNEKLFF
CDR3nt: TGTGCCAGCAGGCCCACAGGGGGCGCGCGGTCTAATGAAAAACTGTTTTTT

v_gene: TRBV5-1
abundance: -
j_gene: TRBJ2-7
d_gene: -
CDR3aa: CASRAGGNEQYF
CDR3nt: TGCGCCAGCAGGGCAGGAGGGAACGAGCAGTACTTC

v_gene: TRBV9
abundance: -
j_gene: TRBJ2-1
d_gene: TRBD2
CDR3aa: CASSPRLAGAFNEQFF
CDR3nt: TGTGCCAGCAGCCCTCGACTAGCGGGAGCTTTCAATGAGCAGTTCTTC

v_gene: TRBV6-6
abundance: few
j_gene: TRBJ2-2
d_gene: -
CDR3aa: CASTSRGFEYTGELFF
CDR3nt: TGTGCCAGCACCTCCCGAGGATTCGAATATACCGGGGAGCTGTTTTTT

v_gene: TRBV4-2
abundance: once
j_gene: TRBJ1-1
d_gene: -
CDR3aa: CASSQSLTEAFF
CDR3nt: TGTGCCAGCAGCCAGAGCCTGACTGAAGCTTTCTTT

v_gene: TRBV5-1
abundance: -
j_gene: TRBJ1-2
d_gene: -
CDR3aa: CASSFRADYGYTF
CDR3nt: TGCGCCAGCAGCTTCAGGGCGGACTATGGCTACACCTTC

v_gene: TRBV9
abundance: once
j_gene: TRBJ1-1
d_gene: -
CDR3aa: CASSVDALGGTEAFF
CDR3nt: TGTGCCAGCAGCGTAGATGCATTAGGCGGCACTGAAGCTTTCTTT

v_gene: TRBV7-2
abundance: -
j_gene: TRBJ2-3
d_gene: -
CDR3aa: CASSSQTEERRHF
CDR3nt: TGTGCCAGCAGCTCTCAGACAGAGGAGAGAAGACATTTT

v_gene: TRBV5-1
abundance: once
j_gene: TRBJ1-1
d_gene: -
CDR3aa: CASSSLTEAFF
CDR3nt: TGCGCCAGCAGCTCTTTAACTGAAGCTTTCTTT

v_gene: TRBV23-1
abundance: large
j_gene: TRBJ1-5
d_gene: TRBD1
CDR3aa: CASSPGTGLSNQPQHF
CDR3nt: TGCGCCAGCAGTCCCGGGACAGGGTTAAGCAATCAGCCCCAGCATTTT

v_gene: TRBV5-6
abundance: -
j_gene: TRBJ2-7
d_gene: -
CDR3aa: CASSLGQGKVKYEQYF
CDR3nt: TGTGCCAGCAGCTTGGGGCAGGGAAAGGTCAAGTACGAGCAGTACTTC

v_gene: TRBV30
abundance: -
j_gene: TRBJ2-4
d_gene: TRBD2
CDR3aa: CAWSVLVSGRLYTKNIQYF
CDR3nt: TGTGCCTGGAGTGTTTTGGTTAGCGGGAGGTTGTATACCAAAAACATTCAGTACTTC

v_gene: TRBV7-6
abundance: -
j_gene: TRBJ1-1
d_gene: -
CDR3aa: CASSLRGSTEAFF
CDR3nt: TGTGCCAGCAGCCTCCGCGGGAGCACTGAAGCTTTCTTT

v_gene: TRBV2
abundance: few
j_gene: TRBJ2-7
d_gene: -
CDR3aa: CASRRGGTGEQYF
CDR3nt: TGTGCCAGCAGGAGAGGAGGGACGGGGGAGCAGTACTTC

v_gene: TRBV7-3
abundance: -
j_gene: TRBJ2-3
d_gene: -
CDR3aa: CASSPDSGADTQYF
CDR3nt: TGTGCCAGCAGCCCCGATTCCGGGGCAGATACGCAGTATTTT

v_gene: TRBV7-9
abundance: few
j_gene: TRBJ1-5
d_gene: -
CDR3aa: CASSPLGPQQPQHF
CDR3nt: TGTGCCAGCAGCCCTCTGGGGCCACAGCAGCCCCAGCATTTT

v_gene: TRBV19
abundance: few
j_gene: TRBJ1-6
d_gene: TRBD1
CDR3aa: CASSSTGGSPLHF
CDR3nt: TGTGCCAGTAGTAGTACAGGGGGTTCACCCCTCCACTTT

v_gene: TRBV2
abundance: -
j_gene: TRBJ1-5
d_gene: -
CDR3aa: CASSKGVQGQPQHF
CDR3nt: TGTGCCAGCAGCAAGGGGGTACAGGGCCAGCCCCAGCATTTT

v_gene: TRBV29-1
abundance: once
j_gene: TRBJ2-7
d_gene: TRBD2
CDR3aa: CSVDGGSPDEQYF
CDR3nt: TGCAGCGTTGATGGCGGGAGTCCAGACGAGCAGTACTTC

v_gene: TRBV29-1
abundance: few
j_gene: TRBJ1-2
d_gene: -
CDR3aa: CSVRGVGTNYGYTF
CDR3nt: TGCAGCGTCCGGGGGGTCGGAACTAACTATGGCTACACCTTC

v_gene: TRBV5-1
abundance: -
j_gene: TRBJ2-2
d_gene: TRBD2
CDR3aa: CASTQTSGVVGELFF
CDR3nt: TGCGCCAGCACCCAGACTAGCGGGGTTGTCGGGGAGCTGTTTTTT

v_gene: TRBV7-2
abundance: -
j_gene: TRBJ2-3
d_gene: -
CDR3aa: CASSLGRAADTQYF
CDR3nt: TGTGCCAGCAGCTTAGGGCGGGCCGCAGATACGCAGTATTTT

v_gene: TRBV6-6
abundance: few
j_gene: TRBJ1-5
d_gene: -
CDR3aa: CASSWEPKVQPQHF
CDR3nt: TGTGCCAGCAGTTGGGAGCCGAAGGTGCAGCCCCAGCATTTT

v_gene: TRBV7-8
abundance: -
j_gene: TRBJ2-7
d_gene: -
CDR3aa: CASSLGTGNYEQYF
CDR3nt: TGTGCCAGCAGCTTGGGTACAGGTAACTACGAGCAGTACTTC

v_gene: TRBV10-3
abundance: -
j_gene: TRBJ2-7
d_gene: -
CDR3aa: CAISEYYSNEQYF
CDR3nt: TGTGCCATCAGTGAATACTATTCCAACGAGCAGTACTTC

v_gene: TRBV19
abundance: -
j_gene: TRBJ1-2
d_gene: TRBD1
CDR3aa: CASSLTGALGPFYGYTF
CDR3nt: TGTGCCAGTAGTTTAACAGGGGCCCTCGGGCCCTTCTATGGCTACACCTTC

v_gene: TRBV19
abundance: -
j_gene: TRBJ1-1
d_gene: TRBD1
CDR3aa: CASSNGQGIAAFF
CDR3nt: TGTGCCAGTAGTAACGGACAGGGAATTGCAGCTTTCTTT

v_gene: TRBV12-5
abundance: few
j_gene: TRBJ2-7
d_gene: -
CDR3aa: CASGSPNNYEQYF
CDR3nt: TGTGCTAGTGGTTCCCCAAACAACTACGAGCAGTACTTC

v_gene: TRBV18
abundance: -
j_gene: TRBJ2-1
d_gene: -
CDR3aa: CASSPVRAGNEQFF
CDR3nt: TGTGCCAGCTCACCCGTCCGGGCGGGGAATGAGCAGTTCTTC

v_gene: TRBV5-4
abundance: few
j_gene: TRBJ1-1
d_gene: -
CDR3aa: CASSLEVDSEAFF
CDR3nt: TGTGCCAGCAGCTTGGAGGTGGACAGTGAAGCTTTCTTT

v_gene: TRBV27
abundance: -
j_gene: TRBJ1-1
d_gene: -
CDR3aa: CASSLNRWTEAFF
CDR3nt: TGTGCCAGCAGTTTAAATCGGTGGACTGAAGCTTTCTTT

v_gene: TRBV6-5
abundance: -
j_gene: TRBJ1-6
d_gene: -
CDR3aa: CASSYPQQRSPLHF
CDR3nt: TGTGCCAGCAGTTACCCACAACAGAGATCACCCCTCCACTTT

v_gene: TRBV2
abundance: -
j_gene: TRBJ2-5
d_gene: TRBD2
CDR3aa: CASSEAGMGLAGVKTQYF
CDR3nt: TGTGCCAGCAGTGAAGCAGGGATGGGACTAGCGGGAGTAAAGACCCAGTACTTC

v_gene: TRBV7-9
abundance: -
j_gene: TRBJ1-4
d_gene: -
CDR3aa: CASSQGSGVGEKLFF
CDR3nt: TGTGCCAGCAGCCAGGGTTCAGGGGTTGGCGAAAAACTGTTTTTT

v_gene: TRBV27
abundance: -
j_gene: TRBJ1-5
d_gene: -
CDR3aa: CASSFEDFQESAEIMAQHF
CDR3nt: TGTGCCAGCAGTTTTGAGGACTTTCAGGAATCAGCCGAAATCATGGCCCAGCATTTT

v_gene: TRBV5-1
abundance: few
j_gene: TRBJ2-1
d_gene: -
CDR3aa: CASSLRQGHNEQFF
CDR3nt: TGCGCCAGCAGCTTGCGGCAGGGCCACAATGAGCAGTTCTTC

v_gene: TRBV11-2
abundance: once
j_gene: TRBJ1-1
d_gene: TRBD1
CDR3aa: CASSTWTGGWTEAFF
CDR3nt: TGTGCCAGCAGCACTTGGACAGGGGGATGGACTGAAGCTTTCTTT

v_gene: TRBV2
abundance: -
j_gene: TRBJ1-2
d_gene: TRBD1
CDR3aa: CASSERGTGPLRYGYTF
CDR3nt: TGTGCCAGCAGTGAAAGGGGGACAGGGCCCCTTAGGTATGGCTACACCTTC

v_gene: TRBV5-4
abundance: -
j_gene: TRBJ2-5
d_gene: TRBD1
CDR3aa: CASSRTGGGMETQYF
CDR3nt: TGTGCCAGCAGCCGTACAGGGGGAGGTATGGAGACCCAGTACTTC

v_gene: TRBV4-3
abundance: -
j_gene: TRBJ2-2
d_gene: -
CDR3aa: CASSQGSARGGELFF
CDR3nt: TGCGCCAGCAGCCAAGGGTCGGCTAGAGGCGGGGAGCTGTTTTTT

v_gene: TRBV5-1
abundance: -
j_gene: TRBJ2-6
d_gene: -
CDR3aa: CASSFGSSGVGANVLTF
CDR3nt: TGCGCCAGCAGCTTTGGAAGCTCCGGAGTGGGGGCCAACGTCCTGACTTTC

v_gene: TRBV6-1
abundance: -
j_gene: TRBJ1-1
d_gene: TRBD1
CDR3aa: CASSDWTGKAFF
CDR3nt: TGTGCCAGCAGTGATTGGACAGGGAAAGCTTTCTTT

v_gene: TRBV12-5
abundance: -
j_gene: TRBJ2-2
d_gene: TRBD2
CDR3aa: CASGRSGRGTGELFF
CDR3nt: TGTGCTAGTGGGCGTAGCGGGAGAGGAACCGGGGAGCTGTTTTTT

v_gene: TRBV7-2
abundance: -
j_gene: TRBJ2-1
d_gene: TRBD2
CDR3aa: CASSSPRTSGGHFNEQFF
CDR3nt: TGTGCCAGCAGCTCTCCAAGGACTAGCGGGGGACATTTCAATGAGCAGTTCTTC

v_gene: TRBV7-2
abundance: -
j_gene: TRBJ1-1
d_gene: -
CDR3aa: CASSPQGRNTEAFF
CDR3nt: TGTGCCAGCAGCCCTCAGGGGCGGAACACTGAAGCTTTCTTT

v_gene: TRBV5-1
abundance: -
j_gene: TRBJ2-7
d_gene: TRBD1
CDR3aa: CASSIGQGNEQYF
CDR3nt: TGCGCCAGCAGCATAGGACAGGGAAATGAGCAGTACTTC

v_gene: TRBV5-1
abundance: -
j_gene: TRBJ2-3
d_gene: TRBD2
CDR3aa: CASSWTSFTDTQYF
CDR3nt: TGCGCCAGCAGCTGGACTAGCTTCACAGATACGCAGTATTTT